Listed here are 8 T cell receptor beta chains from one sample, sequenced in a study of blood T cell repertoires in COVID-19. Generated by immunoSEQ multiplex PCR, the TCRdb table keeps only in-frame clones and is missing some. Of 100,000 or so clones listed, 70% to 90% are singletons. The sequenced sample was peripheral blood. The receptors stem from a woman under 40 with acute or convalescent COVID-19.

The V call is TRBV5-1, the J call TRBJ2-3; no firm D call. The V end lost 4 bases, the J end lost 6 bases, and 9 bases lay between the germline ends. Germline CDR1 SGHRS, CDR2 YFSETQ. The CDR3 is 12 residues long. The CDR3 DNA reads TGCGCCAGCAGCCGCCAAAGCGATACGCAGTATTTT. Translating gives CASSRQSDTQYF.

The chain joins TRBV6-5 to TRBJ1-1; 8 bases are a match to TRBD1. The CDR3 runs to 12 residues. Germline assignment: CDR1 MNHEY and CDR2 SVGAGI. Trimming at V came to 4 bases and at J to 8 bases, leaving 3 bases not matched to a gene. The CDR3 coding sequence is TGTGCCAGCAGTTTCGGGACAGGAGAAGCTTTCTTT. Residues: CASSFGTGEAFF.

CDR3 bases: TGTGCCAGCACCACTGGACAGGGGAGAAGCTATGGCTACACCTTC. Protein sequence: CASTTGQGRSYGYTF. The chain uses TRBV28 and TRBJ1-2; 9 nucleotides match TRBD1. Germline V CDR1 and CDR2: MDHEN, SYDVKM. Unmatched junction bases numbered 10, after V lost 7 bases and J lost 4 bases. The CDR3 is 15 residues long.

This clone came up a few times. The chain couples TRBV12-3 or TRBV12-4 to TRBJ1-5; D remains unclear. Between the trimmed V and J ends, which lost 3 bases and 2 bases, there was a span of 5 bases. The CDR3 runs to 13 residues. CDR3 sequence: CASSLLGNQPQHF. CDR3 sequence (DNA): TGTGCCAGCAGTTTGTTAGGCAATCAGCCCCAGCATTTT.

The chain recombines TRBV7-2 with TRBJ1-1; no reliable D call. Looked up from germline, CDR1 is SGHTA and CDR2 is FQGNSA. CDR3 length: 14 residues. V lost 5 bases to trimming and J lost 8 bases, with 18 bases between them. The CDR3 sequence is CASSPGPGRAEAFF. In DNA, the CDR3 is TGTGCCAGCAGCCCCGGGCCGGGGAGGGCAGAAGCTTTCTTT.

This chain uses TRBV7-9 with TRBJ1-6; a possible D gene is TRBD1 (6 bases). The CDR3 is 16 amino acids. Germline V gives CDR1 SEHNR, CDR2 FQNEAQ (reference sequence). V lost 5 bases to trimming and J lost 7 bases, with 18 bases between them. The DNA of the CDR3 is TGTGCCAGCAGCCCCCCGGGACACGCAGGGAATTCACCCCTCCACTTT. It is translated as CASSPPGHAGNSPLHF.

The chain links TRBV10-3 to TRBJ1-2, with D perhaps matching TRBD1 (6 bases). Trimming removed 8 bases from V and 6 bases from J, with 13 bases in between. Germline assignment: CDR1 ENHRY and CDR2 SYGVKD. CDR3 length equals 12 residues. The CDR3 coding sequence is TGTGCCATCCGCCCGGACAGCAATGGCTACACCTTC. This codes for CAIRPDSNGYTF.

The CDR3 reads CASTQTGSGEKLFF. The CDR3 DNA sequence: TGTGCCAGCACCCAGACAGGGTCAGGAGAAAAACTGTTTTTT. The rearrangement links TRBV28 to TRBJ1-4, with 7 bases aligning to TRBD1. The CDR3 covers 14 residues. Germline trimming cut 7 bases from V and 8 bases from J; bases unmatched to any gene: 10. Germline V gene lookup returns CDR1 MDHEN and CDR2 SYDVKM.